This T cell receptor (beta chain) was recovered during a study of blood T cell repertoires in COVID-19. Overall study: Samples representing acute and convalescent COVID-19 were sourced from the United States, Italy and Spain. From T cells, B-cell-depleted T cells, or PBMCs came the material, which was cDNA or gDNA.

Authors' processing steps: Using reference gene primer amplification, nucleated cell counts were estimated. Method: immunoSEQ multiplex PCR; TCRdb's copy keeps in-frame clones and lacks some. V and J calls plus clone size are reproduced from that table; the DNA served to infer D and trimming. The sample holds roughly 140,000 clones, roughly 84% seen once. With 7 bases clipped from V and 6 bases from J, the junction kept 5 bases outside the gene matches. Germline CDR1 LNHDA, CDR2 SQIVND (reference sequence). The CDR3 consists of 13 residues. The genes are TRBV19 and TRBJ2-1; TRBD2 matches at 8 bases. The sequencing input was peripheral blood. This clonotype was sampled from a man in his sixties with active or convalescent COVID-19. CDR3 DNA: TGTGCCAGTACCAGGCTAGCGGGCAATGAGCAGTTCTTC. Encoded protein: CASTRLAGNEQFF.